The 31 T cell receptor beta chains below all came from one sample that was sequenced in a study of human T cells and chemical hapten exposure. One entry per CDR3 protein, called by TCRdb with MiXCR from the RACE reads. The table lists about 350,000 distinct CDR3 sequences, about 6.9% of them singletons. Noted time point: patch test 2, 6 weeks after DPC sensitization. The treatment is: therapeutic diphenylcyclopropenone sensitization with weekly scalp DPC. Sequenced here: whole blood, sampled in connection with sensitization to the hapten diphenylcyclopropenone (DPC). Receptors were obtained from a woman between 18 and 29 years old with alopecia areata. Some clones in this sample may be carry-over from other donors' samples.

V and J are TRBV27 and TRBJ2-4; 7 positions match TRBD1. The CDR3 is 13 amino acids. V gave up 3 bases and J gave up 8 bases; unmatched junction bases: 4. Germline values: CDR1 MNHEY, CDR2 SMNVEV (reference sequence). CDR3 protein: CASSFRGPDIQYF. The CDR3 DNA sequence: TGTGCCAGCAGTTTTAGGGGGCCGGACATTCAGTACTTC.

This clonotype was recorded a few times. This sequence joins TRBV4-3 and TRBJ2-1; TRBD2 aligns across 7 bases. With 4 bases clipped from V and 5 bases from J, the junction kept 11 bases outside the gene matches. The CDR3 spans 16 residues. The germline gives CDR1 LGHNA, CDR2 YSLEER. CDR3 nucleotides: TGCGCCAGCAGCCGTACCCGGGACTACCTAAACAATGAGCAGTTCTTC. This gives the protein CASSRTRDYLNNEQFF.

This clonotype showed up just a few times. The chain couples TRBV20-1 to TRBJ2-6, with D perhaps matching TRBD1 or TRBD2 (5 bases each). Germline V CDR1 and CDR2: DFQATT, SNEGSKA (reference sequence). The CDR3 loop spans 16 amino acids. V was clipped by 6 bases and J by 0 bases, with 15 bases between them. CDR3 region: CSARAQEDSGANVLTF. The CDR3 DNA reads as TGCAGTGCACGGGCACAGGAGGACTCTGGGGCCAACGTCCTGACTTTC.

The rearrangement links TRBV10-3 to TRBJ2-7, with D maybe TRBD1 (6 bases). Germline lookup yields CDR1 ENHRY and CDR2 SYGVKD. The CDR3 has 13 residues. Trimming cost V 4 bases and J 12 bases, with 19 bases left between them. Written as DNA, the CDR3 is TGTGCCATCAGTGCCTCTTTGACAGGCCGTTGGTACTTC. It translates to CAISASLTGRWYF.

CDR3 nucleotides: TGTGCCAGCAGCCAAGATAGGACTCACTGGGAGACCCAGTACTTC. Protein: CASSQDRTHWETQYF. The gene calls are TRBV3-1 and TRBJ2-5, with a possible D match to TRBD2 (5 bases). Germline CDR1 is LGHDT and CDR2 is YNNKEL (reference sequence). The CDR3 contains 15 residues. V was clipped by 0 bases and J by 5 bases, with 13 bases between them.

A few counts support this clonotype. The CDR3, as DNA: TGTGCCAGCTCACCACCGACTGCCAGGATGAACACTGAAGCTTTCTTT. Translating gives CASSPPTARMNTEAFF. V usage is TRBV18 and J usage is TRBJ1-1; no firm D call. The length of the CDR3 is 16 residues. CDR1 is KGHSH and CDR2 is LQKENI in the germline V gene. V was pared by 0 bases and J by 0 bases, with 11 bases between.

Only a few counts were recorded for this clonotype. The chain joins TRBV6-5 to TRBJ1-3; no definite D call. This CDR3 region has 15 residues. The V and J ends lost 4 bases and 2 bases respectively, with 12 bases between them. CDR1 and CDR2 from the germline V gene are MNHEY and SVGAGI. DNA of the CDR3: TGTGCCAGCAGTTCCCGACTCCGGACTGGAAACACCATATATTTT. As protein: CASSSRLRTGNTIYF.

This clonotype was counted between two and nine times. The CDR3, as DNA: TGTGCCAGCAGTGGGGCAGGGGCCGGGGCCAACGTCCTGACTTTC. Amino acids: CASSGAGAGANVLTF. V and J are TRBV27 and TRBJ2-6, with D possibly matching TRBD1 (6 bases). The CDR3 has 15 residues. The V and J ends lost 5 bases and 4 bases respectively, with 12 bases between them. Germline loops: CDR1 MNHEY, CDR2 SMNVEV (reference sequence).

This clonotype has more than one count but fewer than ten. V usage is TRBV28 and J usage is TRBJ1-1; no definite D call. The CDR3 contains 14 residues. Trimming stripped 7 bases from V and 3 bases from J, with 15 bases between. Germline values: CDR1 MDHEN, CDR2 SYDVKM. The DNA for the CDR3 is TGTGCCAGCATCCGGACGGCTTTGTACACTGAAGCTTTCTTT. Encoded protein: CASIRTALYTEAFF.

This clonotype showed up just a few times. V and J are TRBV20-1 and TRBJ2-2; tentative D call: TRBD2 (6 bases). CDR1 and CDR2 from the germline V gene are DFQATT and SNEGSKA (reference sequence). The CDR3 extends over 14 amino acids. Trimming took off 5 bases at V and 6 bases at J, with 16 bases between the two ends. The CDR3 DNA reads as TGCAGTGCTCGGGGGTCATTTCGGGCCGGGGAGCTGTTTTTT. This gives the protein CSARGSFRAGELFF.

The chain employs TRBV6-6 and TRBJ1-1; tentatively, D is TRBD1 (5 bases). The germline V and J ends were trimmed by 2 bases and 0 bases, with 16 bases remaining between them. Germline V gene sequence: CDR1 MNHNY, CDR2 SVGAGI (reference sequence). The CDR3 length is 17 residues. The DNA for the CDR3 is TGTGCCAGCAGTTACGGAGGGGCACTCCTCCTGAACACTGAAGCTTTCTTT. Protein product: CASSYGGALLLNTEAFF.

The chain couples TRBV28 to TRBJ2-3; no firm D call. CDR1 and CDR2 (germline): MDHEN, SYDVKM. Trimming removed 2 bases from V and 0 bases from J, with 6 bases in between. CDR3 length equals 14 residues. For the CDR3, the DNA is TGTGCCAGCAGTTTACATACTAGCACAGATACGCAGTATTTT. It translates to CASSLHTSTDTQYF.

This clonotype has only a few counts. This chain joins TRBV28 and TRBJ1-2; TRBD1 matches at 8 bases. The V segment lost 2 bases and the J segment 2 bases; nucleotides outside the gene matches: 7. The CDR3 is made up of 16 amino acids. Per germline, CDR1 MDHEN and CDR2 SYDVKM. The CDR3 region is CASSLGQGLANYGYTF. Written as DNA, the CDR3 is TGTGCCAGCAGTTTAGGACAGGGTCTGGCCAACTATGGCTACACCTTC.

This clonotype was seen a handful of times. This chain connects TRBV20-1 to TRBJ1-2; D gene uncertain. The CDR3 runs 11 residues. The V gene's germline CDR1 is DFQATT and CDR2 SNEGSKA (reference sequence). The V end was cut by 6 bases, the J end by 5 bases, with 10 bases between. As DNA, the CDR3 is TGCAGTGCGAATTGGCGTTATGGCTACACCTTC. Residues: CSANWRYGYTF.

This clonotype has ten or more counts. The chain combines TRBV4-3 with TRBJ1-2; 7 bases fit TRBD1. Germline trimming cut 0 bases from V and 2 bases from J; bases unmatched to any gene: 9. The CDR3 runs 17 residues. The germline gives CDR1 LGHNA, CDR2 YSLEER. The CDR3 region has the DNA TGCGCCAGCAGCCAAGATTCTTTTCCAGGGGGGAACTATGGCTACACCTTC. Residues: CASSQDSFPGGNYGYTF.

The chain is built from TRBV29-1 and TRBJ2-5; D may match TRBD1 or TRBD2 (5 bases each). In germline, CDR1 is SQVTM, CDR2 ANQGSEA. The CDR3 has 16 residues. Trimming pared 1 base from V and 2 bases from J, leaving 17 bases between. This chain's CDR3 is CSVEVIGIGAQETQYF. The DNA of the CDR3 is TGCAGCGTTGAAGTAATCGGGATAGGGGCACAAGAGACCCAGTACTTC.

This clonotype was found a few times. V is TRBV20-1 and J is TRBJ2-3; a weak D match, TRBD1 (6 bases). Germline CDR1 DFQATT, CDR2 SNEGSKA (reference sequence). The germline V and J ends were trimmed by 4 bases and 5 bases, with 13 bases remaining between them. The CDR3 covers 13 residues. CDR3 region: CSAIIQGRDTQYF. In DNA form, the CDR3 reads TGCAGTGCTATAATACAGGGCAGAGATACGCAGTATTTT.

This clonotype was seen many times. This chain uses TRBV11-2 with TRBJ1-2; 8 bases line up with TRBD1. The J segment lost 2 bases and the V segment lost 8 bases, leaving 1 base of the junction unmatched. The CDR3 consists of 12 residues. Germline CDR1 and CDR2: SGHAT and FQNNGV. Here the CDR3 reads CASRDRNYGYTF. CDR3 nucleotide sequence: TGTGCCAGCCGGGACAGGAACTATGGCTACACCTTC.

Only a few counts were recorded for this clonotype. The rearrangement links TRBV5-6 to TRBJ2-7; D remains unclear. CDR3 length equals 15 residues. Germline CDR1 SGHDT, CDR2 YYEEEE. V lost 0 bases and J lost 5, with 15 bases in between. This CDR3 is CASSLAYREVDEQYF. CDR3 DNA sequence: TGTGCCAGCAGCTTGGCGTATAGGGAAGTCGACGAGCAGTACTTC.

The chain links TRBV10-3 to TRBJ2-3, with 9 bases lining up with TRBD1. V shed 2 bases, J shed 2 bases, and the junction held 5 bases outside the gene matches. CDR1 and CDR2 from the germline V gene are ENHRY and SYGVKD. CDR3 length: 16 residues. In nucleotides, the CDR3 is TGTGCCATCAGTGAGCCGGGACAGGGAAACACAGATACGCAGTATTTT. This sequence encodes CAISEPGQGNTDTQYF.

The chain employs TRBV7-9 and TRBJ2-3; the D is unclear. Trimming pared 5 bases from V and 4 bases from J, leaving 13 bases between. Germline CDR1 SEHNR, CDR2 FQNEAQ (reference sequence). This CDR3 has 14 residues. The CDR3 is CASSQTPGPDTQYF. The CDR3 coding sequence is TGTGCCAGCAGCCAAACCCCCGGGCCAGATACGCAGTATTTT.

J is TRBJ1-3 and V is TRBV7-2; D remains ambiguous. The CDR3 extends over 12 amino acids. V was clipped by 1 base and J by 5 bases, with 3 bases between them. Germline CDR1 reads SGHTA; CDR2 reads FQGNSA. This CDR3 is CASSLDRNTIYF. DNA for the CDR3: TGTGCCAGCAGCTTAGACCGAAACACCATATATTTT.

The chain combines TRBV7-2 with TRBJ2-3, with 9 bases aligning to TRBD1. Germline V lookup: CDR1 SGHTA, CDR2 FQGNSA. The CDR3 runs to 18 residues. Trimming removed 6 bases from V and 1 base from J; junction bases left unmatched: 14. Here the CDR3 DNA reads TGTGCCAGCAGTCAACTCCCTCCGGACAGGGGAGGCACAGATACGCAGTATTTT. As protein: CASSQLPPDRGGTDTQYF.

This clonotype turned up a few times. CDR3 loop: CASSYRGLAGYTDTQYF. Written as DNA, the CDR3 is TGTGCCAGCAGTTACCGCGGACTAGCGGGGTACACAGATACGCAGTATTTT. The chain employs TRBV6-5 and TRBJ2-3; 12 nucleotides align to TRBD2. The junction had 5 bases not matched to a gene; V was cut back by 2 bases and J by 2 bases. Germline assignment: CDR1 MNHEY and CDR2 SVGAGI. CDR3 length: 17 residues.

The chain uses TRBV7-9 and TRBJ1-5, with D possibly being TRBD1 (5 bases). In germline, CDR1 is SEHNR, CDR2 FQNEAQ (reference sequence). The CDR3 has 14 amino acids. V was trimmed by 4 bases and J by 3 bases, leaving 10 bases between them. CDR3 nucleotide sequence: TGTGCCAGCAGCTATCCAGGGAACAATCAGCCCCAGCATTTT. It translates to CASSYPGNNQPQHF.

There are many counts of this clonotype. The gene calls are TRBV10-3 and TRBJ1-1; D is possibly TRBD1 (5 bases). Germline V gene sequence: CDR1 ENHRY, CDR2 SYGVKD. The CDR3 consists of 16 residues. V was clipped by 2 bases and J by 4 bases, with 17 bases between them. CDR3 region: CAISEPFRPGGTEAFF. The CDR3 bases are TGTGCCATCAGTGAGCCCTTTCGACCGGGGGGCACTGAAGCTTTCTTT.

This clonotype appeared many times. V usage is TRBV12-3 or TRBV12-4 and J usage is TRBJ1-1; maybe TRBD1 (5 bases). The CDR3 is made up of 11 amino acids. V lost 8 bases and J 3 bases, leaving 7 bases between the germline ends. CDR3 in DNA: TGTGCCAGCCAGACAGACACTGAAGCTTTCTTT. Its translation is CASQTDTEAFF.

The genes are TRBV7-9 and TRBJ2-1; D perhaps matches TRBD1 (5 bases). Germline-derived CDR1 and CDR2 are SEHNR and FQNEAQ (reference sequence). Trimming removed 5 bases from V and 8 bases from J, with 16 bases in between. The CDR3 has 14 residues. The CDR3 bases are TGTGCCAGCAGCCCCTGGGCCCAGGGCCATGAGCAGTTCTTC. Translating gives CASSPWAQGHEQFF.

This clonotype has at least ten counts. The chain employs TRBV19 and TRBJ1-6; 7 bases fit TRBD1. Germline V gene sequence: CDR1 LNHDA, CDR2 SQIVND (reference sequence). The length of the CDR3 is 15 residues. The junction had 9 bases not matched to a gene; V was cut back by 8 bases and J by 5 bases. CDR3 protein: CASCTGTENNSPLHF. CDR3 in DNA: TGTGCCAGTTGCACCGGGACAGAGAATAATTCACCCCTCCACTTT.

This clonotype was seen ten or more times. The V gene is TRBV5-6, the J gene TRBJ1-1, with 10 positions matching TRBD1. This CDR3 spans 15 amino acids. Trimming took 3 bases from V and 5 from J; bases not matched to a gene: 7. Germline V gives CDR1 SGHDT, CDR2 YYEEEE. As DNA, the CDR3 is TGTGCCAGCAGCTACCTGGGGACAGGGGTGACTGAAGCTTTCTTT. Its protein product is CASSYLGTGVTEAFF.

This clonotype has just a few counts. The chain is built from TRBV6-1 and TRBJ2-3, with a tentative D call TRBD1 (6 bases). Between the trimmed V and J ends, which lost 2 bases and 4 bases, there was a span of 10 bases. Germline CDR1 is MNHNS and CDR2 is SASEGT. The CDR3 has 14 residues. The CDR3 protein is CASSENRAADTQYF. CDR3 nucleotides: TGTGCCAGCAGTGAAAACAGGGCAGCAGATACGCAGTATTTT.